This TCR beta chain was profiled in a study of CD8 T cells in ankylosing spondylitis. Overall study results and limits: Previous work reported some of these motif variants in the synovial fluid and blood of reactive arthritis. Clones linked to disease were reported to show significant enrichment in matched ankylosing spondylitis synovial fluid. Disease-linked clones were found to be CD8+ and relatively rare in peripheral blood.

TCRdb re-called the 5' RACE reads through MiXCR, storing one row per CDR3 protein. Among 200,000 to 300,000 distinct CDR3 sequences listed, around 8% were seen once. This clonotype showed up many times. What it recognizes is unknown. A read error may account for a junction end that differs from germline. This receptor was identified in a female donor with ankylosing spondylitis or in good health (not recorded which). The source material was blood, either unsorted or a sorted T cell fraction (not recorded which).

CDR3 region: CSVEVHGAYNEQFF. As DNA, the CDR3 is TGCAGCGTCGAAGTGCATGGGGCCTACAATGAGCAGTTCTTC. The rearrangement uses TRBV29-1 and TRBJ2-1, with D uncertain. Germline V gives CDR1 SQVTM, CDR2 ANQGSEA. The CDR3 has 14 residues.